A selection of T cell receptor beta chains follows, all from one sample in a study of cytomegalovirus exposure and HLA in healthy donors. Sequenced by immunoSEQ multiplex PCR; TCRdb stores in-frame clones only, minus some. The sample consists of some 150,000 clones, roughly four fifths of them appearing once. The sample taken for sequencing was PBMCs. These TCRs come from a man aged 18 to 30 in good health and CMV-seropositive. CDR3s include the opening cysteine and the closing phenylalanine or tryptophan. Each record gives: CDR3 DNA, CDR3 protein, clone size, J gene, D gene, V gene. D genes are given only for firm matches. Expanded clones are given a class, and other clones once, few, many or no size at all.

CDR3 DNA: TGTGCCAGTAGTCCGTGGACTGCAGATACGCAGTATTTT
CDR3 protein: CASSPWTADTQYF
clone size: .
J gene: TRBJ2-3
D gene: .
V gene: TRBV19

CDR3 DNA: TGTGCCAGCAGTTGGGCGGGCACCTACGAGCAGTACTTC
CDR3 protein: CASSWAGTYEQYF
clone size: .
J gene: TRBJ2-7
D gene: .
V gene: TRBV27

CDR3 DNA: TGTGCCACCGGGAGTAGCGGGAGTAGCTACGAGCAGTACTTC
CDR3 protein: CATGSSGSSYEQYF
clone size: .
J gene: TRBJ2-7
D gene: TRBD2
V gene: TRBV13

CDR3 DNA: TGCAGCGTTGAGTGGCAGGGCCGTCACCAAGAGACCCAGTACTTC
CDR3 protein: CSVEWQGRHQETQYF
clone size: .
J gene: TRBJ2-5
D gene: .
V gene: TRBV29-1

CDR3 DNA: TGTGCCAGCAGTGAAGATCCGGCCGGGAGGGGAAACACCATATATTTT
CDR3 protein: CASSEDPAGRGNTIYF
clone size: .
J gene: TRBJ1-3
D gene: .
V gene: TRBV6-1

CDR3 DNA: TGTGCCAGCAGCCGGACAGGGGCCAGGGACGAGCAGTACTTC
CDR3 protein: CASSRTGARDEQYF
clone size: few
J gene: TRBJ2-7
D gene: TRBD1
V gene: TRBV7-9

CDR3 DNA: TGCAGCGTTGAAGACCCCCGACAGGGTGTCTCCGGGGAGCTGTTTTTT
CDR3 protein: CSVEDPRQGVSGELFF
clone size: .
J gene: TRBJ2-2
D gene: TRBD1
V gene: TRBV29-1

CDR3 DNA: TGCGCCAGCAGCCAAGATTCCGTTAGCGGGGCCCTATACAATGAGCAGTTCTTC
CDR3 protein: CASSQDSVSGALYNEQFF
clone size: .
J gene: TRBJ2-1
D gene: TRBD2
V gene: TRBV4-1

CDR3 DNA: TGTGCCAGCAGCTTGGAGCATACTGGGCGAGGCTACACCTTC
CDR3 protein: CASSLEHTGRGYTF
clone size: .
J gene: TRBJ1-2
D gene: .
V gene: TRBV5-6

CDR3 DNA: TGTGCCAGCAGCCCGCTGTTCCACGCTACAGGGGAGCAGTTCTTC
CDR3 protein: CASSPLFHATGEQFF
clone size: .
J gene: TRBJ2-1
D gene: .
V gene: TRBV11-2

CDR3 DNA: TGTGCCAGCAAGGACAGGGGTAACGGGGAGCTGTTTTTT
CDR3 protein: CASKDRGNGELFF
clone size: few
J gene: TRBJ2-2
D gene: TRBD1
V gene: TRBV28

CDR3 DNA: TGTGCCAGCACCTTACATCCAGGGATCCACGAGCAGTACTTC
CDR3 protein: CASTLHPGIHEQYF
clone size: .
J gene: TRBJ2-7
D gene: .
V gene: TRBV6-5

CDR3 DNA: TGTGCCAGCAGCAGACAGTCGTACACTGAAGCTTTCTTT
CDR3 protein: CASSRQSYTEAFF
clone size: .
J gene: TRBJ1-1
D gene: .
V gene: TRBV6-1

CDR3 DNA: TGTGCCAGCAGTGATCTCTACGAGCAGTACTTC
CDR3 protein: CASSDLYEQYF
clone size: .
J gene: TRBJ2-7
D gene: .
V gene: TRBV6-1

CDR3 DNA: TGTGCCAGCAGCTTAGAGGGACAGGGAGGTGAAAAACTGTTTTTT
CDR3 protein: CASSLEGQGGEKLFF
clone size: .
J gene: TRBJ1-4
D gene: TRBD1
V gene: TRBV11-2

CDR3 DNA: TGTGCCAGCAGCCCTGGACGTGGGTGGAGGGATCAGCCCCAGCATTTT
CDR3 protein: CASSPGRGWRDQPQHF
clone size: .
J gene: TRBJ1-5
D gene: .
V gene: TRBV7-8

CDR3 DNA: TGTGCCAGTAGTATAGATCCGGGACAGGGGGGCGGGGAGCTGTTTTTT
CDR3 protein: CASSIDPGQGGGELFF
clone size: .
J gene: TRBJ2-2
D gene: TRBD1
V gene: TRBV19

CDR3 DNA: TGTGCCAGCAGCTTTGGTCGACTGTTTATCGAGCAGTACTTC
CDR3 protein: CASSFGRLFIEQYF
clone size: .
J gene: TRBJ2-7
D gene: .
V gene: TRBV5-6

CDR3 DNA: TGTGCCAGCAGCCAAAGGGGGCGAGGCTACACCTTC
CDR3 protein: CASSQRGRGYTF
clone size: .
J gene: TRBJ1-2
D gene: TRBD1
V gene: TRBV6-5

CDR3 DNA: TGTGCCAGCAGCCCGCGGACACGACTCTACGAGCAGTACTTC
CDR3 protein: CASSPRTRLYEQYF
clone size: .
J gene: TRBJ2-7
D gene: .
V gene: TRBV7-9